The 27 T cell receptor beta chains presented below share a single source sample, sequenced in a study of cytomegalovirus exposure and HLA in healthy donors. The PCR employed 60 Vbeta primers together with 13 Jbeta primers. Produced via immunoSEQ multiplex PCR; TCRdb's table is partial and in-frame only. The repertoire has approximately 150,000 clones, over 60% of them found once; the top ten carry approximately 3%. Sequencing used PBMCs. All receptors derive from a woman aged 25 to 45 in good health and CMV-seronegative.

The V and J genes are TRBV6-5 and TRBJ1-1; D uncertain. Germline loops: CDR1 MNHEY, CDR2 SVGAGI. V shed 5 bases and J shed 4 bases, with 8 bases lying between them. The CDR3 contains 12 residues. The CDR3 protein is CASSLRGTEAFF. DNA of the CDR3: TGTGCCAGCAGTCTCCGGGGCACTGAAGCTTTCTTT.

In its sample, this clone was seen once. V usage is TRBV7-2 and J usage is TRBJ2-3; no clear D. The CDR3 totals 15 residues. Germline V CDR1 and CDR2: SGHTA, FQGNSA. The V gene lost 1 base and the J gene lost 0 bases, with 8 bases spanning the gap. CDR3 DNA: TGTGCCAGCAGCTTAGTTTGGCCTAGCACAGATACGCAGTATTTT. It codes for CASSLVWPSTDTQYF.

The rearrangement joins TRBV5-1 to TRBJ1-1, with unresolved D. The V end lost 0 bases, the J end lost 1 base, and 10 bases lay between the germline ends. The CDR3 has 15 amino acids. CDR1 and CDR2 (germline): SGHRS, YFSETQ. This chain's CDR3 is CASSLAGGPNTEAFF. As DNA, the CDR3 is TGCGCCAGCAGCTTGGCCGGAGGACCGAACACTGAAGCTTTCTTT.

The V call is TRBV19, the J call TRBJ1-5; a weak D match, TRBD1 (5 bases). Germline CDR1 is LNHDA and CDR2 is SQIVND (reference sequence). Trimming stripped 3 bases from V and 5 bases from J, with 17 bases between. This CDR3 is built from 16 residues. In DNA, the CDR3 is TGTGCCAGTAGTATTTTTGGCAGGGTGGGTGATCAGCCCCAGCATTTT. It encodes CASSIFGRVGDQPQHF.

CDR3 sequence reads: CASSPLTGTEQYF. The CDR3 coding sequence is TGTGCCAGCAGCCCCCTAACCGGGACTGAGCAGTATTTT. This chain uses TRBV7-3 with TRBJ2-3; TRBD2 is a possible D gene (6 bases). CDR1 is SGHTA, CDR2 FQGTGA, per germline. This CDR3 is 13 amino acids long. V dropped 5 bases and J dropped 11 bases, with 17 bases sitting between them. The complete variable domain, with remaining parts taken from reference TRBV7-3 and TRBJ2-3, reads GAGVSQTPSNKVTEKGKYVELRCDPISGHTALYWYRQSLGQGPEFLIYFQGTGAADDSGLPNDRFFAVRPEGSVSTLKIQRTERGDSAVYLCASSPLTGTEQYFGPGTRLTVL.

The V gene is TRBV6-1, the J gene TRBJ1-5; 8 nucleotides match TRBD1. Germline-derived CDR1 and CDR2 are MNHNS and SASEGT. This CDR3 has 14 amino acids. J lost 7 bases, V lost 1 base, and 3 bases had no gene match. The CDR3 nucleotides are TGTGCCAGCAGTGAAGGACAGGGGAGACAGCCCCAGCATTTT. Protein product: CASSEGQGRQPQHF.

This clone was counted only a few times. CDR3 protein: CASRTPGRGYGYTF. Here the CDR3 DNA reads TGTGCCAGCAGGACCCCGGGCAGGGGTTATGGCTACACCTTC. This chain joins TRBV28 and TRBJ1-2, with D possibly matching TRBD1 (6 bases). V dropped 6 bases and J dropped 5 bases, with 16 bases sitting between them. Germline-derived CDR1 and CDR2 are MDHEN and SYDVKM. The CDR3 consists of 14 residues.

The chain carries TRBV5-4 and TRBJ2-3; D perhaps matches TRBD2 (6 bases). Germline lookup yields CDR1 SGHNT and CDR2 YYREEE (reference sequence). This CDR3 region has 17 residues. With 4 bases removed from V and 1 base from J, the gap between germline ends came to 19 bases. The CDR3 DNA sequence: TGTGCCAGCAGCCCTGCGGGGAGCGCTTCGGGCACAGATACGCAGTATTTT. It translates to CASSPAGSASGTDTQYF.

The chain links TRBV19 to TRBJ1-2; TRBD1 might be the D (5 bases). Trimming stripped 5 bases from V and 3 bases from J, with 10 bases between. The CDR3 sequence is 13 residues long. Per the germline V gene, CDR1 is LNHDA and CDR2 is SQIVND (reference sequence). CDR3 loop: CASSLRGHYGYTF. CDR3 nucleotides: TGTGCCAGTAGTTTAAGGGGCCACTATGGCTACACCTTC.

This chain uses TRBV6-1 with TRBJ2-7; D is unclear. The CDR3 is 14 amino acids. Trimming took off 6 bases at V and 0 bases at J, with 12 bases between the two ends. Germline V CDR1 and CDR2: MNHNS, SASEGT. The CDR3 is CASRTGFDSYEQYF. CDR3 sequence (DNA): TGTGCCAGCAGGACCGGGTTTGACTCCTACGAGCAGTACTTC.

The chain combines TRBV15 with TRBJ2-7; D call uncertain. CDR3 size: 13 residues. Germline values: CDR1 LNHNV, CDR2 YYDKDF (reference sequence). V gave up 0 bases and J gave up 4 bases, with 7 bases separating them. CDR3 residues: CATSRDYGYEQYF. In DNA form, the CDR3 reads TGTGCCACCAGCAGAGACTACGGTTACGAGCAGTACTTC.

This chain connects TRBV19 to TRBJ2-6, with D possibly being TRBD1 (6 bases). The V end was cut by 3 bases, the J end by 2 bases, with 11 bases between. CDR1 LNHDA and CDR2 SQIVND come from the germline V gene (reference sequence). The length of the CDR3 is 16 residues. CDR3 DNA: TGTGCCAGTAGTATGCAACAGGGCGCTGGGGCCAACGTCCTGACTTTC. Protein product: CASSMQQGAGANVLTF. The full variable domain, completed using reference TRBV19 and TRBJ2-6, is DGGITQSPKYLFRKEGQNVTLSCEQNLNHDAMYWYRQDPGQGLRLIYYSQIVNDFQKGDIAEGYSVSREKKESFPLTVTSAQKNPTAFYLCASSMQQGAGANVLTFGAGSRLTVL.

The CDR3 sequence is CASSQVVQGGEQYF. CDR3 DNA sequence: TGCGCCAGCAGCCAAGTAGTACAGGGGGGCGAGCAGTACTTC. The chain carries TRBV4-3 and TRBJ2-7; 8 bases are a match to TRBD1. The length of the CDR3 is 14 residues. Germline V CDR1 and CDR2: LGHNA, YSLEER. After removal of 1 base from V and 6 bases from J, the junction contained 5 bases not matched to a gene.

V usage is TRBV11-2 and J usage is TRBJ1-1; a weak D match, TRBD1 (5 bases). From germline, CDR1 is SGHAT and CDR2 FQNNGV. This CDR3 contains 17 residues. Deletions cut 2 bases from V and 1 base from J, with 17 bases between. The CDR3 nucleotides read TGTGCCAGCAGCTTACAAGTAGTGACAGTGAAGAACACTGAAGCTTTCTTT. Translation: CASSLQVVTVKNTEAFF.

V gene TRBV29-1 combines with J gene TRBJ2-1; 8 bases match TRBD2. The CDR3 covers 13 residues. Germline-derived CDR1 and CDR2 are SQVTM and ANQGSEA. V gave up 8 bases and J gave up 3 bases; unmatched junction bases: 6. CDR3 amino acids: CSSGLEVYNEQFF. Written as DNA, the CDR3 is TGCAGCTCGGGACTAGAGGTCTACAATGAGCAGTTCTTC.

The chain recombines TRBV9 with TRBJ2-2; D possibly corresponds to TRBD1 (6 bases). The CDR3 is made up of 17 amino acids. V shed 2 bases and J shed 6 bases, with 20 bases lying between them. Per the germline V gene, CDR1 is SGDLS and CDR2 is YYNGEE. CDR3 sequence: CASSVHTGRSSSGELFF. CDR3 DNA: TGTGCCAGCAGCGTTCACACAGGGAGATCTTCTTCCGGGGAGCTGTTTTTT.

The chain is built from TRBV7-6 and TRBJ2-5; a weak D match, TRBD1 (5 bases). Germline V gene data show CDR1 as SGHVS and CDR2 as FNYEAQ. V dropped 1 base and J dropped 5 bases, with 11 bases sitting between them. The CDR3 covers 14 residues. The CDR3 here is CASSLEGLYETQYF. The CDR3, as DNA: TGTGCCAGCAGCTTAGAGGGGCTTTACGAGACCCAGTACTTC.

CDR3 sequence reads: CASSFGDREWGSYNEQFF. The CDR3, as DNA: TGCGCCAGCAGCTTTGGGGACAGGGAGTGGGGTTCCTACAATGAGCAGTTCTTC. The rearrangement links TRBV5-1 to TRBJ2-1, with 9 positions matching TRBD1. Germline V CDR1 and CDR2: SGHRS, YFSETQ. Trimming at V came to 2 bases and at J to 1 base, leaving 10 bases not matched to a gene. This CDR3 region has 18 residues.

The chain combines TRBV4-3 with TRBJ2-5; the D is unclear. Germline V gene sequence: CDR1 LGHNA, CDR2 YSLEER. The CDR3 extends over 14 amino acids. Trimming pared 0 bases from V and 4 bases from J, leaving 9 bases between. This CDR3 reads CASSQDTDGETQYF. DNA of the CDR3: TGCGCCAGCAGCCAAGATACAGATGGAGAGACCCAGTACTTC.

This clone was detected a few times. Here the CDR3 reads CASSQTDSGSFYEQFF. In DNA form, the CDR3 reads TGCGCCAGCTCCCAGACAGATAGCGGGAGTTTTTATGAGCAGTTCTTC. V usage is TRBV4-1 and J usage is TRBJ2-1, with 9 bases that match TRBD2. CDR1 is MGHRA and CDR2 is YSYEKL in the germline V gene. The CDR3 runs to 16 residues. The V segment lost 8 bases and the J segment 8 bases; nucleotides outside the gene matches: 16.

CDR3 DNA sequence: TGTGCCAGCAGCTTCAGGGGCCAAAACACCATATATTTT. Its translation: CASSFRGQNTIYF. J is TRBJ1-3 and V is TRBV7-2; weak D call: TRBD1 (6 bases). This CDR3 has 13 residues. Per the germline V gene, CDR1 is SGHTA and CDR2 is FQGNSA. V lost 3 bases, J lost 6 bases, and 9 bases lay in between.

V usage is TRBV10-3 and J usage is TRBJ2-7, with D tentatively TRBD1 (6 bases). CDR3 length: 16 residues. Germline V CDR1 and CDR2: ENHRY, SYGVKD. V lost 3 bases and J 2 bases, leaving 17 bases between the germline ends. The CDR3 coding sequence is TGTGCCATCAGTGAAGTAGGGGCAGGGGAGCCCTACGAGCAGTACTTC. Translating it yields CAISEVGAGEPYEQYF.

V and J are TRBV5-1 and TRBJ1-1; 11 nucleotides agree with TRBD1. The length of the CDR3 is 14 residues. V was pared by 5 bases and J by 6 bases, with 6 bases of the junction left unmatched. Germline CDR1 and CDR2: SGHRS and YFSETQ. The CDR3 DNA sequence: TGCGCCAGCAGAACGGGACAGGGGGGCCCTGAAGCTTTCTTT. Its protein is CASRTGQGGPEAFF.

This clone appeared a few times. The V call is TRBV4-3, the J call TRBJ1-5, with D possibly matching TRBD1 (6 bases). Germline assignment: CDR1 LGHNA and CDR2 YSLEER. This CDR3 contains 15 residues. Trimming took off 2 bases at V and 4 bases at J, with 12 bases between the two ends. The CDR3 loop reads CASSQHTGRNQPQHF. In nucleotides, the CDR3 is TGCGCCAGCAGCCAACATACAGGGCGGAATCAGCCCCAGCATTTT.

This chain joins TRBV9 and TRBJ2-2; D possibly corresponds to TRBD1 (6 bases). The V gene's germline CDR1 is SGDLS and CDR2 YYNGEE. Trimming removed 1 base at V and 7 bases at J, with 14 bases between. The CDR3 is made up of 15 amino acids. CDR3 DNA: TGTGCCAGCAGCGTATACAGGGACGTTGGCGGGGAGCTGTTTTTT. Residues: CASSVYRDVGGELFF.

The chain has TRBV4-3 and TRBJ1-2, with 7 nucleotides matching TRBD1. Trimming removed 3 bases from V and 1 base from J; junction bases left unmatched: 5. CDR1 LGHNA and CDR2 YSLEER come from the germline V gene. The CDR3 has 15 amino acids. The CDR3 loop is CASSHWGQSNYGYTF. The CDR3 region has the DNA TGCGCCAGCAGCCACTGGGGACAGAGTAACTATGGCTACACCTTC.

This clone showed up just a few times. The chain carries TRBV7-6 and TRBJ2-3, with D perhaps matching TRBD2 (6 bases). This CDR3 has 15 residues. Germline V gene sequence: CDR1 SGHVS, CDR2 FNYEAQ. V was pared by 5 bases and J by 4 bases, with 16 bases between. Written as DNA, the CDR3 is TGTGCCAGCAGCCTAGACGCCAGGGAGGCAGATACGCAGTATTTT. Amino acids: CASSLDAREADTQYF.